A single sample gave rise to the 19 T cell receptor beta chains below, sequenced in a study of T cells in Graves' hyperthyroidism and ophthalmopathy. Researchers amplified the TCR beta CDR3 regions from RNA transcripts. First-round RT-PCR targeting the TCR CDR3 was performed with the HTBI primer set. Each CDR3 protein gets one entry after TCRdb re-called the multiplex PCR reads with MiXCR. This table holds hundreds of thousands of distinct CDR3 sequences, about a sixth found once. The sample taken for sequencing was blood. The receptors derive from a woman aged 40 to 50 with Graves' ophthalmopathy.

This clonotype was picked up many times. The chain combines TRBV11-1 with TRBJ2-3; 8 bases line up with TRBD2. The CDR3 is made up of 14 amino acids. Germline values: CDR1 SGHAT, CDR2 FQDESV (reference sequence). The V gene end was trimmed by 2 bases and the J gene end by 5 bases; junction bases not matched to a gene: 3. The CDR3 sequence: CASSLNRGGDTQYF. As DNA, the CDR3 is TGTGCCAGCAGCTTAAACCGGGGGGGAGATACGCAGTATTTT.

This clonotype was recorded many times. V gene TRBV11-2 combines with J gene TRBJ2-1, with D possibly matching TRBD2 (7 bases). CDR3 size: 15 residues. V lost 5 bases and J lost 5, with 16 bases in between. Germline V gene sequence: CDR1 SGHAT, CDR2 FQNNGV. In DNA form, the CDR3 reads TGTGCCAGCAGCCTTTCTGCGGGGGCCGACAATGAGCAGTTCTTC. Translation: CASSLSAGADNEQFF.

This clonotype was observed a few times. The chain is built from TRBV3-1 and TRBJ2-3; maybe TRBD2 (5 bases). The CDR3 runs 16 residues. Germline V gene data show CDR1 as LGHDT and CDR2 as YNNKEL (reference sequence). V was trimmed by 1 base and J by 0 bases, leaving 11 bases between them. The CDR3 DNA is TGTGCCAGCAGCCAAGGATATACGGGAAGCACAGATACGCAGTATTTT. Amino acid sequence: CASSQGYTGSTDTQYF.

Ten or more counts support this clonotype. This chain connects TRBV12-3 or TRBV12-4 to TRBJ2-3; D may be TRBD1 (5 bases). CDR3 length: 15 residues. Trimming cost V 5 bases and J 1 base, with 13 bases left between them. The CDR3 region has the DNA TGTGCCAGCAGTCACGCTGGACAAGGCACAGATACGCAGTATTTT. Protein: CASSHAGQGTDTQYF.

This clonotype was seen a few times. The V and J genes are TRBV27 and TRBJ2-7, with TRBD1 identical over 9 bases. The trim removed 6 bases at V and 7 bases at J, leaving 10 bases unmatched. CDR3 length: 14 residues. Germline CDR1 is MNHEY and CDR2 is SMNVEV (reference sequence). Here the CDR3 reads CASSAQGQGEEQYF. The CDR3 nucleotides are TGTGCCAGCAGCGCCCAGGGACAGGGAGAAGAGCAGTACTTC.

There are a few counts of this clonotype. The chain carries TRBV20-1 and TRBJ2-4, with D unclear. This CDR3 spans 11 amino acids. Germline CDR1 DFQATT, CDR2 SNEGSKA (reference sequence). V dropped 7 bases and J dropped 5 bases, with 9 bases sitting between them. CDR3 loop: CSVPGQNIQYF. Here the CDR3 DNA reads TGCAGTGTGCCCGGTCAAAACATTCAGTACTTC.

The chain has TRBV4-1 and TRBJ1-2; a possible D gene is TRBD1 (5 bases). Germline CDR1 MGHRA, CDR2 YSYEKL. V was shortened by 0 bases and J by 3 bases, with 14 bases between the two germline ends. This CDR3 has 16 residues. CDR3 region: CASSQDVQGRYYGYTF. CDR3 bases: TGCGCCAGCAGCCAAGATGTCCAGGGAAGATACTATGGCTACACCTTC.

The rearrangement uses TRBV6-1 and TRBJ1-2, with D unclear. V lost 0 bases and J 8 bases, leaving 7 bases between the germline ends. The germline V gene encodes CDR1 MNHNS and CDR2 SASEGT. CDR3 length: 12 residues. CDR3 residues: CASSEAWLGYTF. In DNA, the CDR3 is TGTGCCAGCAGTGAAGCATGGTTAGGCTACACCTTC.

In this sample, this clonotype turned up a few times. The CDR3 loop reads CASSVEAWPGNEQFF. The CDR3 nucleotides read TGTGCCAGCAGCGTAGAGGCCTGGCCAGGGAATGAGCAGTTCTTC. V and J are TRBV9 and TRBJ2-1, with D possibly TRBD1 on 5 matching bases. Germline V CDR1 and CDR2: SGDLS, YYNGEE. This CDR3 has 15 residues. Trimming took off 0 bases at V and 7 bases at J, with 14 bases between the two ends.

Ten or more counts support this clonotype. V gene TRBV27 combines with J gene TRBJ2-2; 9 nucleotides match TRBD2. The CDR3 extends over 15 amino acids. In germline, CDR1 is MNHEY, CDR2 SMNVEV (reference sequence). After removal of 6 bases from V and 2 bases from J, the junction contained 4 bases not matched to a gene. CDR3 amino acids: CASRVAGVNTGELFF. CDR3 in DNA: TGTGCCAGCAGGGTAGCGGGAGTCAACACCGGGGAGCTGTTTTTT.

On this clonotype: A much larger clone lies one base from this, so it may be a read error. V and J are TRBV6-1 and TRBJ2-1; D is ambiguous. The CDR3 loop spans 13 amino acids. V gave up 9 bases and J gave up 10 bases, with 19 bases separating them. Germline assignment: CDR1 MNHNS and CDR2 SASEGT. As DNA, the CDR3 is TGTGCCAGTCTCCAAGACGGTACCTACGAGCAGTTCTTC. Amino acid sequence: CASLQDGTYEQFF.

This clonotype appeared many times. J is TRBJ2-1 and V is TRBV20-1; 12 bases line up with TRBD2. Trimming removed 6 bases from V and 8 bases from J; junction bases left unmatched: 11. CDR1 and CDR2 (germline): DFQATT, SNEGSKA (reference sequence). This CDR3 is built from 15 residues. CDR3 loop: CSAKSGTSGRDEQFF. CDR3 nucleotide sequence: TGCAGTGCAAAATCCGGGACTAGCGGGCGGGATGAGCAGTTCTTC.

In its sample, this clonotype was seen a few times. The V call is TRBV29-1, the J call TRBJ2-5; unclear D gene. V lost 3 bases and J 4 bases, leaving 9 bases between the germline ends. Per the germline V gene, CDR1 is SQVTM and CDR2 is ANQGSEA. This CDR3 has 12 residues. CDR3 amino acids: CSVDVVGETQYF. The CDR3 region has the DNA TGCAGCGTTGATGTGGTTGGAGAGACCCAGTACTTC. The full variable domain, with the rest looked up from reference TRBV29-1 and TRBJ2-5, is SAVISQKPSRDICQRGTSLTIQCQVDSQVTMMFWYRQQPGQSLTLIATANQGSEATYESGFVIDKFPISRPNLTFSTLTVSNMSPEDSSIYLCSVDVVGETQYFGPGTRLLVL.

This clonotype was detected many times. The chain recombines TRBV2 with TRBJ2-3; 8 bases match TRBD1. Germline V lookup: CDR1 SNHLY, CDR2 FYNNEI. The V and J ends lost 7 bases and 1 base, in that order; junction bases with no gene match: 7. The CDR3 has 15 amino acids. This CDR3 reads CASIKDRAGTDTQYF. The CDR3 coding sequence is TGTGCCAGCATCAAGGACAGGGCGGGCACAGATACGCAGTATTTT.

In its sample, this clonotype was seen many times. This chain links TRBV18 with TRBJ1-2, with 7 bases aligning to TRBD1. After removal of 0 bases from V and 8 bases from J, the junction contained 3 bases not matched to a gene. This CDR3 contains 13 residues. CDR1 KGHSH and CDR2 LQKENI come from the germline V gene. Here the CDR3 DNA reads TGTGCCAGCTCACCACCGGACAGGTCCGGCTACACCTTC. Its protein product is CASSPPDRSGYTF.

The chain recombines TRBV6-1 with TRBJ1-6, with D possibly matching TRBD1 (6 bases). V was shortened by 6 bases and J by 8 bases, with 14 bases between the two germline ends. This CDR3 has 14 amino acids. Germline V CDR1 and CDR2: MNHNS, SASEGT. Here the CDR3 DNA reads TGTGCCAGCAGGGAGGGGGGGGGGTATTCACCCCTCCACTTT. This gives the protein CASREGGGYSPLHF.

The rearrangement links TRBV15 to TRBJ1-6; D gene ambiguous. The V and J ends lost 3 bases and 7 bases respectively, with 10 bases between them. The CDR3 loop spans 14 amino acids. Germline V gene lookup returns CDR1 LNHNV and CDR2 YYDKDF (reference sequence). This chain's CDR3 is CATSRNQANSPLHF. The CDR3 coding sequence is TGTGCCACCAGCAGGAATCAGGCAAATTCACCCCTCCACTTT.

This clonotype was recorded a few times. The rearrangement links TRBV5-1 to TRBJ2-3; 8 positions agree with TRBD2. CDR3 length: 14 amino acids. V lost 7 bases, J lost 1 base, and 5 bases stayed unmatched. Per the germline V gene, CDR1 is SGHRS and CDR2 is YFSETQ. The CDR3 spells CASEPGLGTDTQYF. The CDR3 region has the DNA TGCGCCAGCGAACCGGGACTAGGCACAGATACGCAGTATTTT. Combining the CDR3 with reference TRBV5-1 and TRBJ2-3 gives the whole variable domain KAGVTQTPRYLIKTRGQQVTLSCSPISGHRSVSWYQQTPGQGLQFLFEYFSETQRNKGNFPGRFSGRQFSNSRSEMNVSTLELGDSALYLCASEPGLGTDTQYFGPGTRLTVL.

This clonotype was observed many times. V usage is TRBV3-1 and J usage is TRBJ1-1, with a possible D match to TRBD1 (5 bases). Germline CDR1 reads LGHDT; CDR2 reads YNNKEL (reference sequence). The ends were cut back, 0 bases at V and 4 bases at J, with 9 bases in the middle. The CDR3 totals 14 residues. As DNA, the CDR3 is TGTGCCAGCAGCCAAGATGGTCAGGGCACTGAAGCTTTCTTT. It yields the protein CASSQDGQGTEAFF.